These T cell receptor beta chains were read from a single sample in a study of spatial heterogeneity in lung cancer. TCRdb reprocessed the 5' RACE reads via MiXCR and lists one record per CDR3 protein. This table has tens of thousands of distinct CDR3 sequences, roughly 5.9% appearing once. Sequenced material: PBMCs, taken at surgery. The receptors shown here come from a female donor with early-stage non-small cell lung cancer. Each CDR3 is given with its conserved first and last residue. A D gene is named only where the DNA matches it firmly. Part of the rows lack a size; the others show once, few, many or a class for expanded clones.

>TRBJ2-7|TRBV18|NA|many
TGTGCCAGCTCACAAGCTAGGGGGGCCCCCTACGAGCAGTACTTC
CASSQARGAPYEQYF
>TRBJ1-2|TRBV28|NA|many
TGTGCCAGCAGGTCGGCAGGGAGTGGCTACACCTTC
CASRSAGSGYTF
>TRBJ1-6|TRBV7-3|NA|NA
TGTGCCAGCAGGTGGGGGCCTACCTTGGATTCACCCCTCCACTTT
CASRWGPTLDSPLHF
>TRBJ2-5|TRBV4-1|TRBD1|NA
TGCGCCAGCAGCCAAGGACCGGGACAGGGAAAAGAGACCCAGTACTTC
CASSQGPGQGKETQYF
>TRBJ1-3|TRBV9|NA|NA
TGTGCCAGCAGCGTAGAGCACAGGCTCTCTGGAAACACCATATATTTT
CASSVEHRLSGNTIYF
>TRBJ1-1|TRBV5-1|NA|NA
TGCGCCAGCAGCCTAGACCCGCTGAGGAACACTGAAGCTTTCTTT
CASSLDPLRNTEAFF
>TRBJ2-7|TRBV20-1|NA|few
TGCAGTGCTCTCCGCCCCCCTCCAGCGGCCTACGAGCAGTACTTC
CSALRPPPAAYEQYF
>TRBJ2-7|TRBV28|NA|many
TGTGCCAGCAGTTTATTAAGAGGGTCCTACGAGCAGTACTTC
CASSLLRGSYEQYF
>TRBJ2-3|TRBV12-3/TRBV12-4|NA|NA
TGTGCCAGCAGATACATGACTAGTGGGGGTACGCAGTATTTT
CASRYMTSGGTQYF
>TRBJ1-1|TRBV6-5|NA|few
TGTGCCAGCAGCGATCGGGCGGCAGACACTGAAGCTTTCTTT
CASSDRAADTEAFF
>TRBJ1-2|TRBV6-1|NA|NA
TGTGCCAGTTCCCCCGCGGAAAGGTATGGCTACACCTTC
CASSPAERYGYTF
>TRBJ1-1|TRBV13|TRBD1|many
TGTGCCAGCAGCTTGGGACAGGGGAACACTGAAGCTTTCTTT
CASSLGQGNTEAFF
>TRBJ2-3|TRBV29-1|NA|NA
TGCAGCGGGGGGGGACAGGGCACAGATACGCAGTATTTT
CSGGGQGTDTQYF
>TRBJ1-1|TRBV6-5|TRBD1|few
TGTGCCAGCAGTTACGGGACAGGGACTGAAGCTTTCTTT
CASSYGTGTEAFF
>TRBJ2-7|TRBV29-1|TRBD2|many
TGCAGCGTTCGACTACTAGCGGGTGCTTGGGTCGAGCAGTACTTC
CSVRLLAGAWVEQYF
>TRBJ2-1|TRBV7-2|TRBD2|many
TGTGCCAGCAGCTTAGCTGGGACTAGTGTCAATGAGCAGTTCTTC
CASSLAGTSVNEQFF
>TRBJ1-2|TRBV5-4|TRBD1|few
TGTGCCAGCAGCTTGAGAGACAGGGGTAACTATGGCTACACCTTC
CASSLRDRGNYGYTF
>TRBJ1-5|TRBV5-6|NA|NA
TGTGCCAGCAGCTTAGGGCAGCGGATAAATCAGCCCCAGCATTTT
CASSLGQRINQPQHF
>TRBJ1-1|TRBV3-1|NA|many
TGTGCCAGCAGCCAAGAACAAGGGAACACTGAAGCTTTCTTT
CASSQEQGNTEAFF
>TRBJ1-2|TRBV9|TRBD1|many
TGTGCCAGCAGGGGGACAGGGAGAATCGATGGCTACACCTTC
CASRGTGRIDGYTF
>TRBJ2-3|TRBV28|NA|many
TGTGCCAGCAGTTTGGGGGCACGGGAGTATTTAGATACGCAGTATTTT
CASSLGAREYLDTQYF
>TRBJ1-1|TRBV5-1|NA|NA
TGCGCCAGCAGCTTGGCTCATAGCACTGAAGCTTTCTTT
CASSLAHSTEAFF
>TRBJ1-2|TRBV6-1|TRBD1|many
TGTGCCAGCAGCGCTGACAGGGGGGTCTATGGCTACACCTTC
CASSADRGVYGYTF
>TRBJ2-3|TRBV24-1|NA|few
TGTGCCACCAGTGACGGAGGGATAGGCGGGGCCTTCACAGATACGCAGTATTTT
CATSDGGIGGAFTDTQYF
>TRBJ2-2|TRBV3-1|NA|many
TGTGCCAGCAGCCACCGACAGGCGAACACCGGGGAGCTGTTTTTT
CASSHRQANTGELFF
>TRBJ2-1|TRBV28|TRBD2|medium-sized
TGTGCCAGCAGTTGGCCGGCCAGCGGGAGGGCCCCGATCGATGAGCAGTTCTTC
CASSWPASGRAPIDEQFF
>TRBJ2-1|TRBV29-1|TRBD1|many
TGCAGCGCCACAAGAGGACAGGGTTCCTACAATGAGCAGTTCTTC
CSATRGQGSYNEQFF
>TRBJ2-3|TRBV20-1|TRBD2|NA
TGCAGTGCTAGAGAGGCTAGCGGAAGCACAGATACGCAGTATTTT
CSAREASGSTDTQYF
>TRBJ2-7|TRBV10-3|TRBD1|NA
TGTGCCATCAGTGAGTCTACAGGGGGCTACGAGCAGTACTTC
CAISESTGGYEQYF
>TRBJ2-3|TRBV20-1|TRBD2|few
TGCAGTGCTAGAAAAGCTCTAGCGGGATCAGATACGCAGTATTTT
CSARKALAGSDTQYF
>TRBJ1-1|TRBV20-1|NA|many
TGCAGCCCCTCCGGTATGAACACTGAAGCTTTCTTT
CSPSGMNTEAFF
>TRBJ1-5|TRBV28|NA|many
TGTGCCAGCACCCCTCAGGGAATCAATCAGCCCCAGCATTTT
CASTPQGINQPQHF
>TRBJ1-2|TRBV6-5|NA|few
TGTGCCAGCAGTTACTCGTCAGGGAACTATGGCTACACCTTC
CASSYSSGNYGYTF
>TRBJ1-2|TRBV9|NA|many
TGTGCCAGCAGCGTAGTGGGCCGAGGGGACTATGGCTACACCTTC
CASSVVGRGDYGYTF
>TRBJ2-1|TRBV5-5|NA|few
TGTGCCAGCAGCTTGGACAGGGACAATGAGCAGTTCTTC
CASSLDRDNEQFF
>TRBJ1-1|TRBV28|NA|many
TGTGCCAGCAGTTGGCTGGGGCCCTCCACTGAAGCTTTCTTT
CASSWLGPSTEAFF
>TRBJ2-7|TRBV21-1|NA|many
TGTGCCAGCAGCACGGGACAGCGGAATGTCTACGAGCAGTACTTC
CASSTGQRNVYEQYF
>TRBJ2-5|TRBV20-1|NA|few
TGCAGTGCTAGAGATCCCACAGGGGGGGAGGAGACCCAGTACTTC
CSARDPTGGEETQYF
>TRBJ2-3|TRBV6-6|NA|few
TGTGCCAGCAGTTACGGCCCAGATACGCAGTATTTT
CASSYGPDTQYF
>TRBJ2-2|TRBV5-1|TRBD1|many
TGCGCCAGCAGCTACCTCGACAGGGGGTCCGACGGGGAGCTGTTTTTT
CASSYLDRGSDGELFF
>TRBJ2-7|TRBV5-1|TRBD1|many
TGCGCCAGCAGCCTTCTTGGAGACAGGGGGACGGAGCAGTACTTC
CASSLLGDRGTEQYF
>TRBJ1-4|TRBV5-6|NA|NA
TGTGCCAGCAGCTTGGTGGATCCTCAAACAACTAATGAAAAACTGTTTTTT
CASSLVDPQTTNEKLFF
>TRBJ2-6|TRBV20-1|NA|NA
TGCAGTGCTAGAGAAGTGTCGGGGAGGGCCAACGTCCTGACTTTC
CSAREVSGRANVLTF
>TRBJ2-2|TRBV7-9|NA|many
TGTGCCAGCAGCTCAGCAGGGGAAACCGGGGAGCTGTTTTTT
CASSSAGETGELFF
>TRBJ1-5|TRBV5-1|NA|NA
TGCGCCAGCAGCTGGGGCAGGGACCAGCCCCAGCATTTT
CASSWGRDQPQHF
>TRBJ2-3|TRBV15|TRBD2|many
TGTGCCACCAGCGGAGCGGTGGTAGCGGGAGGCACAGATACGCAGTATTTT
CATSGAVVAGGTDTQYF
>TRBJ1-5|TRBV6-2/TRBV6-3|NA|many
TGTGCCAGCAGCCGCAACAGGGGCAATCAGCCCCAGCATTTT
CASSRNRGNQPQHF
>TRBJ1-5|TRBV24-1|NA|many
TGTGCCACCAGTGATTTGGACCTGCCCCAGCATTTT
CATSDLDLPQHF
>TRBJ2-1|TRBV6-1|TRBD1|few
TGTGCCAGCAGACCCGGGACAGGGCCTTACAATGAGCAGTTCTTC
CASRPGTGPYNEQFF
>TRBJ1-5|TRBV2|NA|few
TGTGCCAGCAGTGAATTTTCGTCAGGGGTCCAGCCCCAGCATTTT
CASSEFSSGVQPQHF
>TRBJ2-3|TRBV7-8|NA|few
TGTGCCAGCAGCTTAGCACGGACAGCCGCTGCCACAGATACGCAGTATTTT
CASSLARTAAATDTQYF